This T cell receptor beta chain was sequenced in a study of cytomegalovirus exposure and HLA in healthy donors. The wider study: Some 180 million T cells yielded around 120 million unique TCR beta sequences in earlier analysis.

Details on this clone: Antigen unknown.

Trimming removed 5 bases from V and 0 bases from J; junction bases left unmatched: 4. CDR3 length equals 15 residues. Germline V gene data show CDR1 as SGHAT and CDR2 as FQDESV (reference sequence). Whole-study findings and limits: Cytomegalovirus status was reportedly diagnosed by the classifier with high sensitivity and specificity. A few V segments could not be told apart, such as TRBV6-2 and TRBV6-3, and were left out.

PCR used 60 Vbeta primers and 13 Jbeta primers. Authors' methods: Some 10 million shared chains were among the about 80 million unique TCR beta chains that a later analysis counted. Some clones are missing from TCRdb's copy, which holds only in-frame ones; the method was immunoSEQ multiplex PCR. The V and J calls and the clone size are those of that table, but D and trimming were determined from the DNA. The data show 160,000 or so clones, 70% to 80% seen once. The clonotype comes from a male donor in good health and CMV-seronegative. The chain uses TRBV11-1 and TRBJ2-7; TRBD1 matches at 10 bases. The sequenced sample was PBMCs. For the CDR3, the DNA is TGTGCCAGCAGCGACAGGGGGCGCGGCTCCTACGAGCAGTACTTC. Its translation is CASSDRGRGSYEQYF.